These 21 T cell receptor beta chains share one sample of origin, sequenced in a study of Ad26.COV2.S vaccination and SARS-CoV-2 variants. Described treatment: some 20 received Ad26.COV2.S at low or high dose, single or two shots; about five received placebo; per-sample allocation not given. Repertoires come from day 63 after the first vaccine or placebo injection. The assay was immunoSEQ multiplex PCR, and TCRdb's table has in-frame clones only and misses some. The table has about 320,000 clones, more than 70% seen once. Material: peripheral blood, obtained in a trial of Ad26.COV2.S vaccine versus placebo. These TCRs come from a person between 18 and 60 years old who received the Ad26.COV2.S COVID-19 vaccine or a placebo.

This chain links TRBV11-2 with TRBJ2-7; D ambiguous. The CDR3 runs to 16 residues. Germline V gene lookup returns CDR1 SGHAT and CDR2 FQNNGV. The V end was cut by 4 bases, the J end by 0 bases, with 16 bases between. DNA for the CDR3: TGTGCCAGCAGCTCCGACGCAAGATCCGGCTCCTACGAGCAGTACTTC. Its translation: CASSSDARSGSYEQYF.

V gene TRBV7-9 combines with J gene TRBJ2-1; the match to TRBD2 covers 9 bases. V lost 2 bases and J lost 6; bases outside the gene matches: 14. The CDR3 contains 18 residues. Germline V lookup: CDR1 SEHNR, CDR2 FQNEAQ (reference sequence). CDR3: CASSLPPLPAGGLNEQFF. CDR3 nucleotide sequence: TGTGCCAGCAGCTTACCCCCGCTCCCTGCGGGGGGGCTCAATGAGCAGTTCTTC.

The V and J genes are TRBV14 and TRBJ2-5, with 7 positions matching TRBD1. The CDR3 contains 18 residues. After removal of 1 base from V and 3 bases from J, the junction contained 14 bases not matched to a gene. The germline V gene has CDR1 SGHDN and CDR2 FVKESK. CDR3 coding DNA: TGTGCCAGCAGCCAAGGTGACAGGGTTATGCTCATAGAAGAGACCCAGTACTTC. It encodes CASSQGDRVMLIEETQYF.

J is TRBJ1-2 and V is TRBV6-6, with D unresolved. Germline V lookup: CDR1 MNHNY, CDR2 SVGAGI (reference sequence). V was clipped by 7 bases and J by 4 bases, with 7 bases between them. CDR3 length: 11 residues. CDR3 nucleotide sequence: TGTGCCAGCACCTCTCGCTATGGCTACACCTTC. Protein: CASTSRYGYTF.

The V gene is TRBV5-4, the J gene TRBJ2-5; maybe TRBD1 (7 bases). Germline lookup yields CDR1 SGHNT and CDR2 YYREEE (reference sequence). The CDR3 contains 16 residues. With 6 bases removed from V and 1 base from J, the gap between germline ends came to 19 bases. The CDR3 here is CASMTTGRSGQETQYF. CDR3 bases: TGTGCCAGCATGACGACAGGGAGGTCGGGCCAAGAGACCCAGTACTTC. Filled out from reference TRBV5-4 and TRBJ2-5, the complete variable domain reads ETGVTQSPTHLIKTRGQQVTLRCSSQSGHNTVSWYQQALGQGPQFIFQYYREEENGRGNFPPRFSGLQFPNYSSELNVNALELDDSALYLCASMTTGRSGQETQYFGPGTRLLVL.

This clone was counted a few times. The chain is built from TRBV9 and TRBJ1-2; D call uncertain. Trimming removed 0 bases at V and 4 bases at J, with 10 bases between. The V gene's germline CDR1 is SGDLS and CDR2 YYNGEE. The CDR3 runs 14 residues. This CDR3 is CASSVGGGSYGYTF. DNA for the CDR3: TGTGCCAGCAGCGTAGGGGGAGGGAGCTATGGCTACACCTTC.

The rearrangement links TRBV19 to TRBJ2-1, with a weak D call TRBD1 (6 bases). Trimming shortened V by 7 bases and J by 3 bases, and 10 bases separated the two germline ends. The CDR3 is 13 amino acids. Germline CDR1 reads LNHDA; CDR2 reads SQIVND (reference sequence). The CDR3 loop is CASTATGYNEQFF. Written as DNA, the CDR3 is TGTGCCAGTACTGCGACAGGCTACAATGAGCAGTTCTTC.

V is TRBV6-5 and J is TRBJ1-2, with D tentatively TRBD1 (6 bases). Trimming stripped 6 bases from V and 0 bases from J, with 8 bases between. Germline values: CDR1 MNHEY, CDR2 SVGAGI. The CDR3 sequence is 13 residues long. The CDR3 sequence: CASRDRSNYGYTF. The CDR3 DNA reads TGTGCCAGCAGGGACAGATCTAACTATGGCTACACCTTC.

The CDR3 DNA sequence: TGTGCCAGCAGCTCTACTAGCGGGACCTCCTACAATGAGCAGTTCTTC. Its protein is CASSSTSGTSYNEQFF. V usage is TRBV7-9 and J usage is TRBJ2-1, with TRBD2 matching 10 bases. The CDR3 is 16 amino acids. Trimming removed 4 bases from V and 0 bases from J; junction bases left unmatched: 3. The germline CDR1 and CDR2 sequences are SEHNR and FQNEAQ (reference sequence).

V and J are TRBV5-1 and TRBJ2-5; perhaps D is TRBD1 or TRBD2 (6 bases each). From germline, CDR1 is SGHRS and CDR2 YFSETQ. This CDR3 is built from 15 residues. V shed 4 bases and J shed 2 bases, with 15 bases lying between them. The CDR3 DNA is TGCGCCAGCAGCCCCGAGGGGGGCGGACAAGAGACCCAGTACTTC. Translation: CASSPEGGGQETQYF.

This rearrangement joins TRBV7-3 to TRBJ2-7, with D perhaps matching TRBD2 (5 bases). Germline values: CDR1 SGHTA, CDR2 FQGTGA. Trimming shortened V by 1 base and J by 6 bases, and 10 bases separated the two germline ends. This CDR3 is built from 13 residues. The CDR3 spells CASSLKGAGEQYF. As DNA, the CDR3 is TGTGCCAGCAGCTTAAAGGGAGCAGGCGAGCAGTACTTC. The full variable domain, rest sourced from reference TRBV7-3 and TRBJ2-7, is GAGVSQTPSNKVTEKGKYVELRCDPISGHTALYWYRQSLGQGPEFLIYFQGTGAADDSGLPNDRFFAVRPEGSVSTLKIQRTERGDSAVYLCASSLKGAGEQYFGPGTRLTVT.

The gene calls are TRBV10-3 and TRBJ2-6; tentatively, D is TRBD1 (6 bases). Germline assignment: CDR1 ENHRY and CDR2 SYGVKD. V lost 4 bases to trimming and J lost 4 bases, with 11 bases between them. This CDR3 comprises 15 residues. The CDR3 loop is CAISAGVRGANVLTF. CDR3 in DNA: TGTGCCATCAGTGCAGGGGTAAGAGGGGCCAACGTCCTGACTTTC.

The chain recombines TRBV5-4 with TRBJ1-1; D remains ambiguous. V lost 1 base to trimming and J lost 2 bases, with 12 bases between them. The CDR3 runs 15 residues. CDR1 and CDR2 (germline): SGHNT, YYREEE (reference sequence). The chain's CDR3 is CASSLTPVSNTEAFF. The CDR3 DNA is TGTGCCAGCAGCTTGACCCCGGTTTCCAACACTGAAGCTTTCTTT. The full variable domain, in which reference TRBV5-4 and TRBJ1-1 provide the parts outside the CDR3, is ETGVTQSPTHLIKTRGQQVTLRCSSQSGHNTVSWYQQALGQGPQFIFQYYREEENGRGNFPPRFSGLQFPNYSSELNVNALELDDSALYLCASSLTPVSNTEAFFGQGTRLTVV.

This chain links TRBV3-1 (or the pseudogene TRBV3-2) with TRBJ1-2, with D maybe TRBD1 (5 bases). The CDR3 spans 19 residues. The V and J ends lost 4 bases and 1 base respectively, with 25 bases between them. Germline V gene data show CDR1 as LGHDT and CDR2 as YNNKEL (reference sequence). The CDR3 sequence is CASSRTNRIVDHLNYGYTF. CDR3 coding DNA: TGTGCCAGCAGCCGAACAAACAGGATCGTCGACCACCTTAACTATGGCTACACCTTC.

The CDR3 nucleotides are TGTGCCAGTAGTCCGGGGTTAGACACCGGGGAGCTGTTTTTT. Protein sequence: CASSPGLDTGELFF. The chain carries TRBV19 and TRBJ2-2; maybe TRBD2 (5 bases). CDR1 LNHDA and CDR2 SQIVND come from the germline V gene (reference sequence). V dropped 5 bases and J dropped 3 bases, with 10 bases sitting between them. CDR3 length equals 14 residues.

The chain recombines TRBV19 with TRBJ1-1; 12 nucleotides align to TRBD1. This CDR3 is built from 16 residues. Germline loops: CDR1 LNHDA, CDR2 SQIVND (reference sequence). V dropped 3 bases and J dropped 5; count of bases not matched to a gene: 7. In DNA form, the CDR3 reads TGTGCCAGTAGTATGTTGGGACAGGGGGCACGAACTGAAGCTTTCTTT. This codes for CASSMLGQGARTEAFF.

The chain employs TRBV12-3 or TRBV12-4 and TRBJ1-5; D gene uncertain. This CDR3 is 13 amino acids long. Deletions cut 6 bases from V and 1 base from J, with 7 bases between. The CDR3 reads CASSRTSNQPQHF. The CDR3 DNA reads TGTGCCAGCAGCAGAACGAGCAATCAGCCCCAGCATTTT.

The chain links TRBV6-6 to TRBJ2-2; TRBD1 matches at 9 bases. Germline V lookup: CDR1 MNHNY, CDR2 SVGAGI (reference sequence). V lost 9 bases and J lost 8; bases outside the gene matches: 7. CDR3 length: 13 amino acids. The CDR3 here is CASRTGVIGELFF. The CDR3, as DNA: TGTGCCAGTCGGACAGGGGTGATTGGGGAGCTGTTTTTT.

Comments on this clone: Other DNA sequences in the sample encode the same CDR3. The V gene is TRBV9, the J gene TRBJ1-4, with TRBD1 as a possible D gene (6 bases). The germline gives CDR1 SGDLS, CDR2 YYNGEE. The CDR3 loop spans 14 amino acids. V lost 2 bases and J lost 2, with 7 bases in between. Written as DNA, the CDR3 is TGTGCCAGCAGCGTTCAGGGGACTAATGAAAAACTGTTTTTT. Its protein product is CASSVQGTNEKLFF.

The chain combines TRBV18 with TRBJ1-5; 8 nucleotides line up with TRBD1. CDR3 size: 17 residues. V lost 4 bases and J lost 0; bases outside the gene matches: 8. Germline CDR1 reads KGHSH; CDR2 reads LQKENI. The CDR3 DNA follows: TGTGCCAGCTCACGGGACAGGTCGAGGAATAGCAATCAGCCCCAGCATTTT. Encoded protein: CASSRDRSRNSNQPQHF.

CDR3 protein: CASNTGLAGANTGELFF. DNA of the CDR3: TGTGCCAGCAACACGGGACTAGCGGGGGCGAACACCGGGGAGCTGTTTTTT. The chain has TRBV5-4 and TRBJ2-2; TRBD2 matches at 14 bases. CDR3 length: 17 amino acids. Per the germline V gene, CDR1 is SGHNT and CDR2 is YYREEE (reference sequence). Losses at the gene ends were 6 bases for V and 0 bases for J; bases not matched to a gene: 4.